The 21 T cell receptor beta chains reported below all come from one sample, sequenced in a study of blood T cell repertoires in COVID-19. Some clones are missing from TCRdb's copy, which holds only in-frame ones; the method was immunoSEQ multiplex PCR. The sample carries approximately 200,000 clones, 65% to 80% recorded once. Sequencing input: peripheral blood. All receptors derive from a woman aged 50 to 65 with acute or convalescent COVID-19.

The chain employs TRBV19 and TRBJ1-2, with TRBD1 matching over 7 bases. Germline CDR1 LNHDA, CDR2 SQIVND (reference sequence). This CDR3 region has 14 residues. J lost 0 bases, V lost 11 bases, and 9 bases had no gene match. In DNA form, the CDR3 reads TGTGCCGCCAGACAGGGAGAATCTAACTATGGCTACACCTTC. Its translation: CAARQGESNYGYTF.

Only one count was recorded for this clone. The genes are TRBV30 and TRBJ2-1; perhaps TRBD1 as D (5 bases). CDR1 and CDR2 from the germline V gene are GTSNPN and SVGIG (reference sequence). CDR3 length: 14 residues. Trimming removed 1 base at V and 1 base at J, with 8 bases between. The CDR3 sequence: CAWSGGLSYNEQFF. The DNA of the CDR3 is TGTGCCTGGAGTGGGGGCCTTTCCTACAATGAGCAGTTCTTC.

This clone has just one count. The chain couples TRBV7-2 to TRBJ1-3; D is uncertain. This CDR3 comprises 16 residues. Trimming took off 0 bases at V and 0 bases at J, with 9 bases between the two ends. CDR1 and CDR2 (germline): SGHTA, FQGNSA. The CDR3 sequence is CASSLARLSSGNTIYF. For the CDR3, the DNA is TGTGCCAGCAGCTTAGCAAGACTTAGCTCTGGAAACACCATATATTTT.

The V and J genes are TRBV6-5 and TRBJ2-7; TRBD1 matches 7 bases. This CDR3 region has 14 residues. Germline V gives CDR1 MNHEY, CDR2 SVGAGI. V gave up 6 bases and J gave up 6 bases; unmatched junction bases: 11. The CDR3 DNA follows: TGTGCCAGCAGAGAGGGAGCTCGACAGGGCGAGCAGTACTTC. It codes for CASREGARQGEQYF.

The V call is TRBV19, the J call TRBJ1-1, with 9 bases matching TRBD1. This CDR3 comprises 14 residues. Germline V CDR1 and CDR2: LNHDA, SQIVND (reference sequence). V lost 5 bases to trimming and J lost 9 bases; unmatched junction nucleotides: 10. The CDR3, as DNA: TGTGCCAGTAGTCCCGGGACAGGGAAGGTGAAAGCTTTCTTT. This translates into CASSPGTGKVKAFF.

V usage is TRBV27 and J usage is TRBJ2-7, with 7 nucleotides matching TRBD2. Losses at the gene ends were 10 bases for V and 0 bases for J; bases not matched to a gene: 9. This CDR3 has 14 amino acids. The germline V gene has CDR1 MNHEY and CDR2 SMNVEV (reference sequence). The CDR3 bases are TGTGCCACCTCGACTAGCTTCTTCTCCTACGAGCAGTACTTC. Its translation: CATSTSFFSYEQYF.

This sequence joins TRBV3-1 (or the pseudogene TRBV3-2) and TRBJ2-2, with a tentative D call TRBD2 (5 bases). The germline V gene has CDR1 LGHDT and CDR2 YNNKEL (reference sequence). The CDR3 covers 13 residues. V lost 0 bases, J lost 9 bases, and 8 bases lay in between. CDR3 protein: CASSQDRGRELFF. CDR3 nucleotides: TGTGCCAGCAGCCAAGATCGAGGGCGGGAGCTGTTTTTT.

The chain uses TRBV19 and TRBJ1-5; 9 nucleotides line up with TRBD1. This CDR3 is built from 15 residues. The germline V gene has CDR1 LNHDA and CDR2 SQIVND (reference sequence). J was trimmed by 4 bases and V by 6 bases; bases with no gene match: 7. CDR3 sequence reads: CASSGGTGQNQPQHF. CDR3 DNA sequence: TGTGCCAGTAGCGGGGGGACAGGGCAGAATCAGCCCCAGCATTTT. Full variable domain (remainder filled in from reference TRBV19 and TRBJ1-5): DGGITQSPKYLFRKEGQNVTLSCEQNLNHDAMYWYRQDPGQGLRLIYYSQIVNDFQKGDIAEGYSVSREKKESFPLTVTSAQKNPTAFYLCASSGGTGQNQPQHFGDGTRLSIL.

This chain's CDR3 is CASSPAGMNTGELFF. The CDR3 DNA reads TGTGCCAGCAGCCCCGCGGGGATGAACACCGGGGAGCTGTTTTTT. The rearrangement joins TRBV4-2 to TRBJ2-2; D may be TRBD2 (6 bases). CDR1 LGHNA and CDR2 YNFKEQ come from the germline V gene. V gave up 4 bases and J gave up 1 base, with 10 bases separating them. The CDR3 is made up of 15 amino acids.

The gene calls are TRBV7-6 and TRBJ1-4; possible D gene TRBD1, 5 bases. CDR1 is SGHVS and CDR2 is FNYEAQ in the germline V gene. Trimming stripped 1 base from V and 4 bases from J, with 19 bases between. CDR3 length: 18 amino acids. The CDR3 DNA reads as TGTGCCAGCAGCTTAGGGGGCAGGAATGCCGCCGGTAATGAAAAACTGTTTTTT. Translating gives CASSLGGRNAAGNEKLFF.

The table lists this clone with a few counts. V is TRBV14 and J is TRBJ2-1; the D is unclear. Germline V gives CDR1 SGHDN, CDR2 FVKESK. The CDR3 spans 13 residues. Trimming took 0 bases from V and 9 from J, leaving 9 bases between them. The CDR3 DNA is TGTGCCAGCAGCCAAGATATTGAGAGTGAGCAGTTCTTC. It specifies CASSQDIESEQFF.

V gene TRBV5-1 combines with J gene TRBJ2-7; possible D gene TRBD1, 6 bases. The germline CDR1 and CDR2 sequences are SGHRS and YFSETQ. V was trimmed by 1 base and J by 2 bases, leaving 13 bases between them. This CDR3 is built from 15 residues. CDR3 protein: CASSLTARGTYEQYF. The CDR3 bases are TGCGCCAGCAGCTTGACGGCCAGGGGTACCTACGAGCAGTACTTC. Drawing the rest from reference TRBV5-1 and TRBJ2-7, the complete variable domain is KAGVTQTPRYLIKTRGQQVTLSCSPISGHRSVSWYQQTPGQGLQFLFEYFSETQRNKGNFPGRFSGRQFSNSRSEMNVSTLELGDSALYLCASSLTARGTYEQYFGPGTRLTVT.

This chain's CDR3 is CASKTPSNQPQHF. CDR3 nucleotide sequence: TGTGCCAGCAAAACACCTAGCAATCAGCCCCAGCATTTT. This rearrangement joins TRBV6-6 to TRBJ1-5; D not certain. The length of the CDR3 is 13 residues. Germline V gene sequence: CDR1 MNHNY, CDR2 SVGAGI (reference sequence). With 7 bases removed from V and 0 bases from J, the gap between germline ends came to 7 bases.

The V gene is TRBV7-2, the J gene TRBJ1-1; D may be TRBD1 (6 bases). Trimming left V 5 bases short and J 1 base short, with 8 bases between. Germline V CDR1 and CDR2: SGHTA, FQGNSA. This CDR3 has 13 residues. CDR3 loop: CASSTGQNTEAFF. The CDR3 DNA reads TGTGCCAGCAGCACGGGACAGAACACTGAAGCTTTCTTT. Variable domain in full (rest from reference TRBV7-2 and TRBJ1-1): GAGVSQSPSNKVTEKGKDVELRCDPISGHTALYWYRQSLGQGLEFLIYFQGNSAPDKSGLPSDRFSAERTGGSVSTLTIQRTQQEDSAVYLCASSTGQNTEAFFGQGTRLTVV.

J is TRBJ1-6 and V is TRBV9; 9 bases align to TRBD1. Germline V lookup: CDR1 SGDLS, CDR2 YYNGEE. The CDR3 totals 15 residues. The V and J ends lost 3 bases and 9 bases, in that order; junction bases with no gene match: 7. The CDR3 DNA follows: TGTGCCAGCAGCGAGCGGGACAGGGAGGGTTCACCCCTCCACTTT. Translation gives CASSERDREGSPLHF.

The chain has TRBV6-5 and TRBJ1-6; TRBD1 is a possible D gene (6 bases). The CDR3 runs to 14 residues. Trimming removed 4 bases from V and 5 bases from J, with 9 bases in between. CDR1 and CDR2 (germline): MNHEY, SVGAGI. The CDR3 reads CASSSDRDNSPLHF. DNA for the CDR3: TGTGCCAGCAGTTCGGACAGAGATAATTCACCCCTCCACTTT.

The DNA of the CDR3 is TGTGCCAGCAGCCAAGAGGGGAGGTCGGGAAACATTCAGTACTTC. Translated: CASSQEGRSGNIQYF. The chain has TRBV4-2 and TRBJ2-4; D is perhaps TRBD2 (6 bases). The CDR3 has 15 amino acids. Trimming removed 0 bases from V and 6 bases from J, with 12 bases in between. The V gene's germline CDR1 is LGHNA and CDR2 YNFKEQ.

This chain joins TRBV11-2 and TRBJ2-1; TRBD2 matches at 13 bases. Per the germline V gene, CDR1 is SGHAT and CDR2 is FQNNGV. With V trimmed by 5 bases and J by 7 bases, 5 bases remained unmatched. The CDR3 consists of 15 residues. The CDR3 loop reads CASSRTSGGSNEQFF. The CDR3 coding sequence is TGTGCCAGCAGCCGGACTAGCGGGGGAAGTAATGAGCAGTTCTTC.

V usage is TRBV28 and J usage is TRBJ1-1; 9 positions match TRBD1. This CDR3 is built from 17 residues. Germline CDR1 reads MDHEN; CDR2 reads SYDVKM. The V and J ends lost 7 bases and 9 bases, in that order; junction bases with no gene match: 21. The CDR3 spells CASTQSGQGFAVGKAFF. The CDR3 nucleotides read TGTGCCAGCACTCAGTCAGGACAGGGGTTCGCCGTCGGGAAAGCTTTCTTT.

The V call is TRBV7-9, the J call TRBJ2-3; D is possibly TRBD1 (6 bases). The germline V gene encodes CDR1 SEHNR and CDR2 FQNEAQ (reference sequence). V was cut by 1 base and J by 3 bases, with 8 bases left in between. This CDR3 has 14 amino acids. CDR3 nucleotides: TGTGCCAGCAGCTTAGGGGGGCGGACAGATACGCAGTATTTT. Translated: CASSLGGRTDTQYF.

The V call is TRBV6-1, the J call TRBJ2-7; 9 nucleotides match TRBD2. The V segment lost 2 bases and the J segment 0 bases; nucleotides outside the gene matches: 2. There are 15 residues in the CDR3. Germline CDR1 reads MNHNS; CDR2 reads SASEGT. Here the CDR3 DNA reads TGTGCCAGCAGTGAACCGGGACTAGCCTCCTACGAGCAGTACTTC. Its protein product is CASSEPGLASYEQYF.